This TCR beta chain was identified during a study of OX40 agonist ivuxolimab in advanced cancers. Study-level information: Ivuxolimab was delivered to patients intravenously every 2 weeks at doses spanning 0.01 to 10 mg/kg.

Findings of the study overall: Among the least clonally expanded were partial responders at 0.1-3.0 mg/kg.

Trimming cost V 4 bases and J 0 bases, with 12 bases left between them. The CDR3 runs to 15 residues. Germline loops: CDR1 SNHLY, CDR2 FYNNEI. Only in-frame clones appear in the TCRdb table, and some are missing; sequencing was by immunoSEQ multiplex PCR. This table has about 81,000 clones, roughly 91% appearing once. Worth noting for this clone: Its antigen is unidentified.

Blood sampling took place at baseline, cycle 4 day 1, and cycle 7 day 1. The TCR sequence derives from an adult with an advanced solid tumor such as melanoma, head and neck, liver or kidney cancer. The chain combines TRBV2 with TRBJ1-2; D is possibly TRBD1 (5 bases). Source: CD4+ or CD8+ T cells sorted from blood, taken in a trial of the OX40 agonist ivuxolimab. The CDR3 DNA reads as TGTGCCAGCAGTGCTAAGGAGGGACCTAACTATGGCTACACCTTC. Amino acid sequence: CASSAKEGPNYGYTF.